Listed below are T cell receptor beta chains from one sample, sequenced in a study of cytomegalovirus exposure and HLA in healthy donors. Some clones are missing from TCRdb's copy, which holds only in-frame ones; the method was immunoSEQ multiplex PCR. Of about 56,000 clones in the sample, about 92% were seen once. The source material was PBMCs. Receptor source: a woman under 30 in good health and CMV-seropositive. Each CDR3 is given without its conserved first and last residue.

ASSPAPRYEQY	TRBV18	TRBJ2-7
ASSPGLQNYGYT	TRBV18	TRBJ1-2
ASSPGQGSSYEQY	TRBV7-7	TRBJ2-7
GTASGNTIY	TRBV6-5	TRBJ1-3
ASSEAGFYGYT	TRBV6-1	TRBJ1-2
AITATGQASYEQY	TRBV10-3	TRBJ2-7
ASSQITGSTEAF	TRBV4-3	TRBJ1-1
ASSPFGETQY	TRBV18	TRBJ2-5
ASSVSFREQY	TRBV10-2	TRBJ2-7
ASSHDQGSFNQPQH	TRBV5-5	TRBJ1-5
AIRPSDSSYEQY	TRBV10-3	TRBJ2-7
ASRSQGHRTTEAF	TRBV28	TRBJ1-1
SVEGGRSSYNEQF	TRBV29-1	TRBJ2-1
ASMWGGGQPQH	TRBV19	TRBJ1-5
ASSPLAITGHGELF	TRBV18	TRBJ2-2
ASSVHGQWNTEAF	TRBV7-8	TRBJ1-1
ASSEERQGGTDTQY	TRBV6-4	TRBJ2-3
ASSYRTGLNYGYT	TRBV6-5	TRBJ1-2
ASSAAGRLSYNEQF	TRBV7-6	TRBJ2-1
ASSLKQGGYEQY	TRBV5-5	TRBJ2-7
ASSSLLGDRAYEQY	TRBV7-2	TRBJ2-7
ASSFYPEQRIDTQY	TRBV6-5	TRBJ2-3
SVERQASTEAF	TRBV29-1	TRBJ1-1
ASSFQGKHNEQF	TRBV28	TRBJ2-1
ASSQESTGVTNSPLH	TRBV4-2	TRBJ1-6
ASKASGPNEQF	TRBV6-1	TRBJ2-1
ASRSPGSYNEQF	TRBV11-2	TRBJ2-1
ASVKRGGSYEQY	TRBV6-1	TRBJ2-7
ASSQGQGGNSPLH	TRBV7-9	TRBJ1-6
ASSQDTGDPNTEAF	TRBV4-3	TRBJ1-1
ASSSTSGGADEQY	TRBV6-1	TRBJ2-7
SVRITGREGYT	TRBV29-1	TRBJ1-2
ASSLRDSYSNQPQH	TRBV7-2	TRBJ1-5
ASSRDRGRDVPYGYT	TRBV5-6	TRBJ1-2
ASSLGIYNSPLH	TRBV27	TRBJ1-6
ASSGYGLYNEQF	TRBV9	TRBJ2-1
ASSEAMKGARYGYT	TRBV6-1	TRBJ1-2
ASSLFAGGLSSYEQY	TRBV27	TRBJ2-7
ASGTVTEGREVGSNYGYT	TRBV10-1	TRBJ1-2
ASSMYSNQPQH	TRBV27	TRBJ1-5
ATQGNLSYEQY	TRBV15	TRBJ2-7
ASSVGAGQDEQY	TRBV9	TRBJ2-7
ASSQFDSGDHFTDTQY	TRBV4-1	TRBJ2-3
ASSLQEGPPQH	TRBV18	TRBJ1-5
ASSGGVWNEQF	TRBV19	TRBJ2-1
ASSEQEEGGQPQH	TRBV6-1	TRBJ1-5
ASGTGPQETQY	TRBV7-9	TRBJ2-5
ASRPPTSGNTGELF	TRBV6-6	TRBJ2-2
ASSLLGTDSGNTIY	TRBV5-1	TRBJ1-3
ASSSTGTLRNEQF	TRBV5-1	TRBJ2-1
ASSRLAGGGLAKNIQY	TRBV19	TRBJ2-4
ASSLDSGENSPLH	TRBV7-6	TRBJ1-6
ASSSSLAGGREQY	TRBV5-1	TRBJ2-7
ASSKTGSTDTQY	TRBV10-1	TRBJ2-3
ASRTTGGQIYGYT	TRBV6-6	TRBJ1-2
ASSPPRAGAYEQY	TRBV6-5	TRBJ2-7
ASSTMDRGLGNQPQH	TRBV19	TRBJ1-5
ASSLGGRTGELF	TRBV7-6	TRBJ2-2
ASKDREEAF	TRBV27	TRBJ1-1
ASSSWTTSTDTQY	TRBV28	TRBJ2-3